These 12 T cell receptor beta chains share one sample of origin, sequenced in a study of PD-1 blockade in classical Hodgkin lymphoma. Repertoires were generated with immunoSEQ multiplex PCR, while TCRdb's copy carries only in-frame clones and drops some. This table holds about 12,000 clones, more than 70% found once. Stated time point: cycle 4 day 1 (C4D1), after 6 weeks of nivolumab. Each of the patients experienced relapse following autologous stem cell transplantation, and their brentuximab vedotin exposure differed. Using magnetic negative selection, the CD4+ T cells were separated out of thawed PBMCs. The sample consisted of CD4+ T cells from blood, taken before the fourth cycle of nivolumab. These receptors all come from a human donor with classical Hodgkin lymphoma.

This chain connects TRBV5-6 to TRBJ1-1, with a tentative D call TRBD1 (5 bases). The germline gives CDR1 SGHDT, CDR2 YYEEEE. The V gene lost 3 bases and the J gene lost 4 bases, with 22 bases spanning the gap. The CDR3 has 17 amino acids. CDR3 nucleotides: TGTGCCAGCAGCTCATATTCGACGGGGGGAAGATTCACTGAAGCTTTCTTT. It encodes CASSSYSTGGRFTEAFF.

The rearrangement links TRBV28 to TRBJ1-1; 8 nucleotides match TRBD1. Germline loops: CDR1 MDHEN, CDR2 SYDVKM. The V segment lost 10 bases and the J segment 4 bases; nucleotides outside the gene matches: 5. The CDR3 runs to 12 residues. CDR3 region: CATRTGSTEAFF. The CDR3 nucleotides read TGTGCCACAAGGACAGGGAGCACTGAAGCTTTCTTT.

The chain joins TRBV2 to TRBJ2-3, with 8 bases lining up with TRBD2. Per the germline V gene, CDR1 is SNHLY and CDR2 is FYNNEI. The CDR3 totals 14 residues. J was trimmed by 1 base and V by 8 bases; bases with no gene match: 5. CDR3 bases: TGTGCCAGCGTAATACTAGCGGGCACAGATACGCAGTATTTT. This translates into CASVILAGTDTQYF.

The chain recombines TRBV19 with TRBJ1-2; 7 bases map to TRBD1. Germline V gene lookup returns CDR1 LNHDA and CDR2 SQIVND (reference sequence). The CDR3 contains 18 residues. J lost 6 bases, V lost 6 bases, and 22 bases had no gene match. CDR3 sequence: CASRWIKQGILLVHGYTF. As DNA, the CDR3 is TGTGCCAGTAGATGGATTAAACAGGGGATCCTTTTAGTTCATGGCTACACCTTC.

The rearrangement joins TRBV7-9 to TRBJ2-2; TRBD2 matches at 14 bases. CDR1 is SEHNR, CDR2 FQNEAQ, per germline (reference sequence). The CDR3 spans 18 residues. The J segment lost 1 base and the V segment lost 5 bases, leaving 6 bases of the junction unmatched. CDR3 nucleotides: TGTGCCAGCAGCCAGGGACTAGCGGGAGCATTGAACACCGGGGAGCTGTTTTTT. Its translation: CASSQGLAGALNTGELFF.

The rearrangement joins TRBV7-6 to TRBJ2-7, with 9 bases aligning to TRBD2. Germline CDR1 is SGHVS and CDR2 is FNYEAQ. V was clipped by 2 bases and J by 3 bases; unmatched bases: 5. The CDR3 is 15 residues long. The CDR3 loop reads CASSLNSGRNYEQYF. The CDR3, as DNA: TGTGCCAGCAGCTTAAATAGCGGGAGAAACTACGAGCAGTACTTC.

V and J are TRBV27 and TRBJ1-1; TRBD1 matches 11 bases. V lost 8 bases to trimming and J lost 5 bases; unmatched junction nucleotides: 1. The germline gives CDR1 MNHEY, CDR2 SMNVEV (reference sequence). The CDR3 covers 12 residues. This chain's CDR3 is CASGQGATEAFF. The CDR3 DNA reads as TGTGCCAGCGGACAGGGGGCAACTGAAGCTTTCTTT.

The gene calls are TRBV11-1 and TRBJ2-5; D is possibly TRBD1 (6 bases). V was shortened by 3 bases and J by 1 base, with 9 bases between the two germline ends. The CDR3 has 14 amino acids. Germline V CDR1 and CDR2: SGHAT, FQDESV (reference sequence). CDR3 in amino acids: CASSFDRPQETQYF. The DNA for the CDR3 is TGTGCCAGCAGCTTCGACAGGCCCCAAGAGACCCAGTACTTC.

The chain has TRBV18 and TRBJ1-3; D remains unclear. The CDR3 is 11 amino acids. The V and J ends lost 8 bases and 8 bases respectively, with 10 bases between them. The germline V gene has CDR1 KGHSH and CDR2 LQKENI. In nucleotides, the CDR3 is TGTGCCAGCGCCCAACTGGACACCATATATTTT. It translates to CASAQLDTIYF.

J is TRBJ2-2 and V is TRBV7-2; D gene ambiguous. The ends were cut back, 1 base at V and 7 bases at J, with 4 bases in the middle. The CDR3 has 12 amino acids. Germline CDR1 SGHTA, CDR2 FQGNSA. CDR3 loop: CASSLVIGELFF. The CDR3 DNA reads TGTGCCAGCAGCTTAGTAATCGGGGAGCTGTTTTTT. The full variable domain, in which reference TRBV7-2 and TRBJ2-2 provide the parts outside the CDR3, is GAGVSQSPSNKVTEKGKDVELRCDPISGHTALYWYRQSLGQGLEFLIYFQGNSAPDKSGLPSDRFSAERTGGSVSTLTIQRTQQEDSAVYLCASSLVIGELFFGEGSRLTVL.

This clone was observed a single time. The chain is built from TRBV11-2 and TRBJ2-5; D is possibly TRBD1 (6 bases). Trimming shortened V by 5 bases and J by 5 bases, and 24 bases separated the two germline ends. Germline CDR1 SGHAT, CDR2 FQNNGV. The CDR3 totals 17 residues. This CDR3 is CASSPRQVVTPRETQYF. The CDR3 region has the DNA TGTGCCAGCAGCCCTCGACAGGTCGTCACTCCTCGGGAGACCCAGTACTTC. The whole variable domain, remainder taken from reference TRBV11-2 and TRBJ2-5, is EAGVAQSPRYKIIEKRQSVAFWCNPISGHATLYWYQQILGQGPKLLIQFQNNGVVDDSQLPKDRFSAERLKGVDSTLKIQPAKLEDSAVYLCASSPRQVVTPRETQYFGPGTRLLVL.

The rearrangement uses TRBV7-2 and TRBJ1-2; no reliable D call. V lost 2 bases and J lost 8, with 12 bases in between. CDR1 is SGHTA and CDR2 is FQGNSA in the germline V gene. This CDR3 region has 13 residues. CDR3 loop: CASSLTGPSGYTF. DNA for the CDR3: TGTGCCAGCAGCTTAACCGGGCCCTCGGGCTACACCTTC. Complete variable domain (other parts from reference TRBV7-2 and TRBJ1-2): GAGVSQSPSNKVTEKGKDVELRCDPISGHTALYWYRQSLGQGLEFLIYFQGNSAPDKSGLPSDRFSAERTGGSVSTLTIQRTQQEDSAVYLCASSLTGPSGYTFGSGTRLTVV.